This TCR beta chain stems from a study of beta chain features in type 1 diabetes. The study, taken as a whole, reports: Patients with Type 1 diabetes showed moderately but significantly shorter TCRB CDR3s in all four CD4+ subsets.

Every bit of the isolated RNA underwent reverse transcription, so sequencing read expressed TCRB transcripts. The repertoire was sequenced with immunoSEQ multiplex PCR; TCRdb's copy has only in-frame clones and lacks some. The sample contains fewer than 450,000 clones, 13% of which appear only once. Germline values: CDR1 MNHEY, CDR2 SMNVEV (reference sequence). With 3 bases removed from V and 5 bases from J, the gap between germline ends came to 12 bases. The CDR3 runs to 14 residues. This clone has just a few counts. Its antigen is unidentified. The sample taken for sequencing was naive CD4+ T cells from blood. This sequence originates from a woman in her late teens or twenties with type 1 diabetes. J is TRBJ2-3 and V is TRBV27; perhaps TRBD1 as D (6 bases). CDR3 protein: CASSFPGAGDTQYF. The DNA of the CDR3 is TGTGCCAGCAGTTTTCCAGGGGCGGGAGATACGCAGTATTTT.